This T cell receptor beta chain was sequenced in a study of OX40 agonist ivuxolimab in advanced cancers. Study context: The group had a mean age of around 60 years, ranged from about 20 to 80, and was 82.7% male. Prior therapy, whether anti-PD-1, anti-PD-L1 or anti-CTLA-4, was allowed, and less than 45% had some.

Points from the study as a whole: CD4+ T cells averaged fewer expanded clones than CD8+ T cells.

Notes on this clone: Its matching antigen is unknown.

CDR3 length equals 13 residues. The ends were cut back, 3 bases at V and 0 bases at J, with 6 bases in the middle. Germline CDR1 SEHNR, CDR2 FQNEAQ (reference sequence). The table came from immunoSEQ multiplex PCR; TCRdb's copy has only in-frame clones and leaves some out. The sample shows around 110,000 clones, 90% of them seen only once. J is TRBJ2-7 and V is TRBV7-9; D is uncertain. The TCR originated in an adult with an advanced solid tumor such as melanoma, head and neck, liver or kidney cancer. This material consisted of CD4+ or CD8+ T cells sorted from blood, taken in a trial of the OX40 agonist ivuxolimab. The DNA of the CDR3 is TGTGCCAGCAGCTTGGGGAACTCCTACGAGCAGTACTTC. This translates into CASSLGNSYEQYF.